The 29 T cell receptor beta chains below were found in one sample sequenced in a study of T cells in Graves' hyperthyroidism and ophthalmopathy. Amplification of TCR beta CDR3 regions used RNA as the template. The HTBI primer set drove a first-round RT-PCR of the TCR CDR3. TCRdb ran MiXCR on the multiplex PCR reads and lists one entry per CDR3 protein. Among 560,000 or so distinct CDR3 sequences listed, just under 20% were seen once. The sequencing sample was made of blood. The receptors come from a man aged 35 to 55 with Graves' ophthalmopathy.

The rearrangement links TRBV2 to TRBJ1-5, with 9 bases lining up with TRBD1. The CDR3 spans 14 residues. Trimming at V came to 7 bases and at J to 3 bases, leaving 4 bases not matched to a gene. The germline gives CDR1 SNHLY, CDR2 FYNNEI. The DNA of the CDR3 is TGTGCCAGCAATCCACAGGGGGCCAATCAGCCCCAGCATTTT. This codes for CASNPQGANQPQHF.

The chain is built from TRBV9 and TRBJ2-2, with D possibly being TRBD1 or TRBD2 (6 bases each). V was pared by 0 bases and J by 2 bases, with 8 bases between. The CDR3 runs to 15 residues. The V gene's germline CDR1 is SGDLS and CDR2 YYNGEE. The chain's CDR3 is CASSVAGANTGELFF. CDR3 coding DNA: TGTGCCAGCAGCGTAGCGGGGGCTAACACCGGGGAGCTGTTTTTT. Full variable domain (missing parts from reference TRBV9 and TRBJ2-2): DSGVTQTPKHLITATGQRVTLRCSPRSGDLSVYWYQQSLDQGLQFLIQYYNGEERAKGNILERFSAQQFPDLHSELNLSSLELGDSALYFCASSVAGANTGELFFGEGSRLTVL.

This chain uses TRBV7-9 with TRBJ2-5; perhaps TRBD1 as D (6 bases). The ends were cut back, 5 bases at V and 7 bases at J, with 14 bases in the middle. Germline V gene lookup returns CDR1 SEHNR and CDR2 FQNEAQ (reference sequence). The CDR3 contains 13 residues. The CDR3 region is CASSPRDTMTQYF. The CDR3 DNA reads TGTGCCAGCAGCCCCCGGGACACCATGACCCAGTACTTC.

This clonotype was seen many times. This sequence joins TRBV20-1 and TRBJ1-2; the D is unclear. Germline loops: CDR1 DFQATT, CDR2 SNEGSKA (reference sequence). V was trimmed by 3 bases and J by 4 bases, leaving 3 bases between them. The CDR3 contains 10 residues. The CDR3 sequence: CSARVYGYTF. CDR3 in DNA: TGCAGTGCTAGGGTCTATGGCTACACCTTC.

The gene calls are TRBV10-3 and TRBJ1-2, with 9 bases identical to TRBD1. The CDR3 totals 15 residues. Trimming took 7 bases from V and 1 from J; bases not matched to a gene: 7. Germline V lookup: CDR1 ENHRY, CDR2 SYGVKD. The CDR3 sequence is CAITRSTGGNYGYTF. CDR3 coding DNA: TGTGCCATCACTCGCTCGACAGGGGGTAACTATGGCTACACCTTC.

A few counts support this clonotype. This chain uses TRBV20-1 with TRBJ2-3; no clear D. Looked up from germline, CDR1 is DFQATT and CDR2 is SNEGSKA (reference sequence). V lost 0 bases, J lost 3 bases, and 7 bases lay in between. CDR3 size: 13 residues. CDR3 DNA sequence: TGCAGTGCTAGAGATCCTGCTACAGATACGCAGTATTTT. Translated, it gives CSARDPATDTQYF.

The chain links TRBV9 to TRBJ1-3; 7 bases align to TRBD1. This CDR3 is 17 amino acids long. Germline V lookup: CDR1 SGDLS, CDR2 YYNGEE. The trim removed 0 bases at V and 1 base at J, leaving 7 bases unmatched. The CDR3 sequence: CASSVGGPGGSGNTIYF. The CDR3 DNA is TGTGCCAGCAGCGTAGGGGGGCCAGGGGGATCTGGAAACACCATATATTTT.

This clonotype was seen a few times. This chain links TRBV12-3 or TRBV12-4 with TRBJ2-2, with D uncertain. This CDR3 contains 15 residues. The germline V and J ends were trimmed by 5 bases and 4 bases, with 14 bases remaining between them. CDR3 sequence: CASSQLRRVTGELFF. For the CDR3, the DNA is TGTGCCAGCAGTCAACTTCGTCGGGTCACCGGGGAGCTGTTTTTT.

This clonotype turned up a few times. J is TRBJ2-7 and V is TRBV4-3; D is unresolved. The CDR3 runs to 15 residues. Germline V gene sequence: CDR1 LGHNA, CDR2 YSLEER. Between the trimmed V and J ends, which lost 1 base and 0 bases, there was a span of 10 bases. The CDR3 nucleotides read TGCGCCAGCAGCCAAGGGGTTGACTCCTCCTACGAGCAGTACTTC. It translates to CASSQGVDSSYEQYF.

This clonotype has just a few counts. CDR3 amino acids: CASSAVLNTEAFF. Here the CDR3 DNA reads TGTGCCAGCAGTGCCGTGTTGAACACTGAAGCTTTCTTT. The rearrangement uses TRBV6-4 and TRBJ1-1; D is undetermined. CDR1 is MRHNA, CDR2 SNTAGT, per germline. Trimming took 4 bases from V and 0 from J, leaving 6 bases between them. The length of the CDR3 is 13 residues.

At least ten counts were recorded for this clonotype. CDR3 in DNA: TGTGCCAGCAGTTTGGGGCCAGGGCCTTCCTACGAGCAGTACTTC. It specifies CASSLGPGPSYEQYF. The chain carries TRBV12-3 or TRBV12-4 and TRBJ2-7, with D perhaps TRBD1 (5 bases). Deletions cut 3 bases from V and 1 base from J, with 13 bases between. This CDR3 has 15 residues.

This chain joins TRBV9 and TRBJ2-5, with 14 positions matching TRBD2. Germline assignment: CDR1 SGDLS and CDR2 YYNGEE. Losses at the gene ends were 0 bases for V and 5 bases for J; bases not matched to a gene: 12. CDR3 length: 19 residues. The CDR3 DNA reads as TGTGCCAGCAGCGTAGCTCCAGGACTAGCGGGGGGTCGTGGGGAGACCCAGTACTTC. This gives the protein CASSVAPGLAGGRGETQYF.

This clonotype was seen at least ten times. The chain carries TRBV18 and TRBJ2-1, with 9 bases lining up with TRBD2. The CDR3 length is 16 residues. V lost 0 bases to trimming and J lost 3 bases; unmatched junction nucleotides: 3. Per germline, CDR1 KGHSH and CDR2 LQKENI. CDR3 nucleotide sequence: TGTGCCAGCTCACCACCGATGACTAGCGGCTACAATGAGCAGTTCTTC. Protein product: CASSPPMTSGYNEQFF.

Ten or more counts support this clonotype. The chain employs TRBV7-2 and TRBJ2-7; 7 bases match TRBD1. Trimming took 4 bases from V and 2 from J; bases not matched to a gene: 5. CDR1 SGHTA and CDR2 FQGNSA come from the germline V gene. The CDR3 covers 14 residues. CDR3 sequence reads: CASSSNRGTYEQYF. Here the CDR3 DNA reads TGTGCCAGCAGCTCGAACAGGGGAACCTACGAGCAGTACTTC.

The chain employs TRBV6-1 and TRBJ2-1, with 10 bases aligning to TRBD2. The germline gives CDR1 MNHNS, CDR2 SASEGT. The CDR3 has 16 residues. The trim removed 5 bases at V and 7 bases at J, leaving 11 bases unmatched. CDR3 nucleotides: TGTGCCAGCAGTCCGGATCTAGCGGGAGTAGGGAATGAGCAGTTCTTC. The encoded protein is CASSPDLAGVGNEQFF.

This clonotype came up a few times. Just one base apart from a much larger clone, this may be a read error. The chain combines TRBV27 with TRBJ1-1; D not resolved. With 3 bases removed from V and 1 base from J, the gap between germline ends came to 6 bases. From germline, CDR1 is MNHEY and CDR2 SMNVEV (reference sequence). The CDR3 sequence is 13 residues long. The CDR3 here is CASSFMGNTEAFF. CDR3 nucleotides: TGTGCCAGCAGTTTTATGGGGAACACTGAAGCTTTCTTT.

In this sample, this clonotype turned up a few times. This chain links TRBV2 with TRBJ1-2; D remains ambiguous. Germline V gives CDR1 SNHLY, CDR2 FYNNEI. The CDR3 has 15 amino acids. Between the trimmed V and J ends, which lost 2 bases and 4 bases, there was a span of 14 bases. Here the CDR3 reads CASSERGSFGYGYTF. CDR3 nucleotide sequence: TGTGCCAGCAGTGAACGCGGGAGCTTTGGCTATGGCTACACCTTC.

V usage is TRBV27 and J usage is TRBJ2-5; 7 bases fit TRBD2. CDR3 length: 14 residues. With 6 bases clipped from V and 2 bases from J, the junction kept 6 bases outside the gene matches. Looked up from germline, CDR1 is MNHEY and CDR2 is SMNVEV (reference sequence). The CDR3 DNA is TGTGCCAGCAGAGTAGCGGGCCTTCAAGAGACCCAGTACTTC. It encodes CASRVAGLQETQYF.

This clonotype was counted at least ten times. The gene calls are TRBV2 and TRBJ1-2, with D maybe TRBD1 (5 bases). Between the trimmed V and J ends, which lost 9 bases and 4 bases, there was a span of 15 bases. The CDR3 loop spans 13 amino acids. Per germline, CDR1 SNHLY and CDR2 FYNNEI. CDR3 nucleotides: TGTGCCAGAAAGGTGCCTGGGGGCTATGGCTACACCTTC. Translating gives CARKVPGGYGYTF.

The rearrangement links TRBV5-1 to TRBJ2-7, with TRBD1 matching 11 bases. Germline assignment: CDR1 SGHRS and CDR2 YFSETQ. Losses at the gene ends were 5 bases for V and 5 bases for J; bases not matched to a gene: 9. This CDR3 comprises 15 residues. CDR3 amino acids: CASSWTGGTGDEQYF. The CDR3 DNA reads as TGCGCCAGCAGTTGGACAGGGGGCACGGGAGACGAGCAGTACTTC.

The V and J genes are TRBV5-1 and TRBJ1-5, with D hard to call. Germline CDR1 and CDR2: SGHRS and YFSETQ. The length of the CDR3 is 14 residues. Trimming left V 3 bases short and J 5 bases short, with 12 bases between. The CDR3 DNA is TGCGCCAGCAGCTGGGGAAGCGGGGATCAGCCCCAGCATTTT. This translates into CASSWGSGDQPQHF.

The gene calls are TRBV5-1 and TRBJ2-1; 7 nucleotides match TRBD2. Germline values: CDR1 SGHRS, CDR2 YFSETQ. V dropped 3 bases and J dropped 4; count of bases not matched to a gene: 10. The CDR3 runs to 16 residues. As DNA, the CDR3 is TGCGCCAGCAGCTCGATAAACACGGGACTATACAATGAGCAGTTCTTC. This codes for CASSSINTGLYNEQFF.

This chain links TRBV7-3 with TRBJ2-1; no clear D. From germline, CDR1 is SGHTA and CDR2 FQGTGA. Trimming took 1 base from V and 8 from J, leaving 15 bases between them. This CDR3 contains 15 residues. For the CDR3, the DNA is TGTGCCAGCAGCTTAATCGTCTCGGAGACGGATGAGCAGTTCTTC. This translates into CASSLIVSETDEQFF.

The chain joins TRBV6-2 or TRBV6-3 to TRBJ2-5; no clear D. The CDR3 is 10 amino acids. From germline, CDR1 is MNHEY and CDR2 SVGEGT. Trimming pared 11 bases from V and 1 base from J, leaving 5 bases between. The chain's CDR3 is CAGFQETQYF. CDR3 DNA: TGTGCCGGCTTCCAAGAGACCCAGTACTTC.

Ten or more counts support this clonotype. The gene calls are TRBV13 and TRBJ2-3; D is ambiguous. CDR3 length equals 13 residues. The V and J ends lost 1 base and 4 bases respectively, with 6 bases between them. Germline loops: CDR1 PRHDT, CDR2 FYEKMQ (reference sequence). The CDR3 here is CASSLDGSDTQYF. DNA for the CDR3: TGTGCCAGCAGCTTAGACGGATCAGATACGCAGTATTTT. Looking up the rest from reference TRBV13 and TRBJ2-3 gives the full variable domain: AAGVIQSPRHLIKEKRETATLKCYPIPRHDTVYWYQQGPGQDPQFLISFYEKMQSDKGSIPDRFSAQQFSDYHSELNMSSLELGDSALYFCASSLDGSDTQYFGPGTRLTVL.

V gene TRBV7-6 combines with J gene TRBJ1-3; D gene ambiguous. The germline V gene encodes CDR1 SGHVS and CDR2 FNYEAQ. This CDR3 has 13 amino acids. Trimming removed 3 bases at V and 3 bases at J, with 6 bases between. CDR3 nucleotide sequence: TGTGCCAGCAGCTTTGGGGATGGAAACACCATATATTTT. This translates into CASSFGDGNTIYF.

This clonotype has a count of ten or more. The CDR3 DNA reads TGTGCCAGCAGTTTATCTCTGCGGGGGATGAACACTGAAGCTTTCTTT. Its translation is CASSLSLRGMNTEAFF. The V and J genes are TRBV27 and TRBJ1-1; possible D gene TRBD1, 5 bases. Trimming pared 0 bases from V and 0 bases from J, leaving 11 bases between. Per the germline V gene, CDR1 is MNHEY and CDR2 is SMNVEV (reference sequence). This CDR3 contains 16 residues.

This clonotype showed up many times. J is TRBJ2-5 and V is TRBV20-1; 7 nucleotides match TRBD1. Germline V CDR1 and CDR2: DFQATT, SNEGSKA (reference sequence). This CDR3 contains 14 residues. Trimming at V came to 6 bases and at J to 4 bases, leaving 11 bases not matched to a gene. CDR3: CSAIPGGVGETQYF. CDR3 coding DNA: TGCAGTGCCATACCAGGGGGAGTAGGAGAGACCCAGTACTTC.

CDR3 residues: CASSIRGEAFF. The CDR3, as DNA: TGTGCCAGTAGTATCCGGGGTGAAGCTTTCTTT. The rearrangement uses TRBV19 and TRBJ1-1; D unresolved. Trimming cost V 3 bases and J 7 bases, with 6 bases left between them. Germline values: CDR1 LNHDA, CDR2 SQIVND (reference sequence). The CDR3 consists of 11 residues.